This TCR beta chain came from a study of spatial heterogeneity in lung cancer. Findings and limits, study-wide: Tumoral mutation counts were tracked by counts of expanded intratumoral alpha and beta TCRs.

Germline values: CDR1 SGHAT, CDR2 FQNNGV. V shed 4 bases, J shed 5 bases, and the junction held 8 bases outside the gene matches. The CDR3 spans 15 residues. By share, this clonotype ranks as large. The antigen is not known. As to time point: sample taken at primary tumor resection. Sequencing was performed on whole RNA extracted from tumor and nontumor lung tissue, or from frozen PBMC, and the material was left unsorted. One entry per CDR3 protein results from TCRdb running MiXCR on the 5' RACE reads. The data contain over 4,000 distinct CDR3 sequences, about 29% of them singletons. The TCR originated in a female donor with early-stage non-small cell lung cancer. The sample in question was lung tumor tissue, obtained at surgery. The chain recombines TRBV11-2 with TRBJ2-1; 7 bases map to TRBD1. The CDR3 protein is CASSSPDRADNEQFF. The CDR3 nucleotides are TGTGCCAGCAGCTCCCCCGACAGGGCGGACAATGAGCAGTTCTTC.